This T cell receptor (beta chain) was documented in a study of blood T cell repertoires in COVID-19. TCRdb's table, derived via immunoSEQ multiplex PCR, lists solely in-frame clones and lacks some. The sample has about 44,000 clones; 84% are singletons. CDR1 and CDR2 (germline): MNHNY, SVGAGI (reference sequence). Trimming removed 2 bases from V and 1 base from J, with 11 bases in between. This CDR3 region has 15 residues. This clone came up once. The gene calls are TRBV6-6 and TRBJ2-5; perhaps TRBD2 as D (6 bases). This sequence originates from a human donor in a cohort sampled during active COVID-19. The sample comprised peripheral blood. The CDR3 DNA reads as TGTGCCAGCAGTTACGGAGGGGTGGGCCAAGAGACCCAGTACTTC. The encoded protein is CASSYGGVGQETQYF.